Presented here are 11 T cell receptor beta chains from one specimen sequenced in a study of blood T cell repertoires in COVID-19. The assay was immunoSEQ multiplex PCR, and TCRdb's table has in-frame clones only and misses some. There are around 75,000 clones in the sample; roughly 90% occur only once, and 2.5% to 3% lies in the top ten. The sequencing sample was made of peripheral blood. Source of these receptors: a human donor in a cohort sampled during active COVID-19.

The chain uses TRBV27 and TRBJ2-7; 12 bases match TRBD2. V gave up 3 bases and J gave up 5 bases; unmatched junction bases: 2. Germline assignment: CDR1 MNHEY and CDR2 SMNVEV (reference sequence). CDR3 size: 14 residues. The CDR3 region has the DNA TGTGCCAGCAGTTTGACTAGCGGGAGCAACGAGCAGTACTTC. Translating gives CASSLTSGSNEQYF.

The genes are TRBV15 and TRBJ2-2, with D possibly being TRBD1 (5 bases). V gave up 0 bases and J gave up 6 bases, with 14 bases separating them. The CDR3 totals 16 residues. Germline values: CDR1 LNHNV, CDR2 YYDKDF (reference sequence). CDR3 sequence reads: CATSRDAAGRSGELFF. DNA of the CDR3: TGTGCCACCAGCAGAGATGCAGCAGGGCGCTCCGGGGAGCTGTTTTTT.

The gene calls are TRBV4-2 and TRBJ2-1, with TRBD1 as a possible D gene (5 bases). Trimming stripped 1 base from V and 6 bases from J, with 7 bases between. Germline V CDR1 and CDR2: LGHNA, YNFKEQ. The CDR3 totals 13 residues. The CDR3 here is CASSQARANEQFF. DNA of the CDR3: TGTGCCAGCAGCCAAGCCAGGGCCAATGAGCAGTTCTTC.

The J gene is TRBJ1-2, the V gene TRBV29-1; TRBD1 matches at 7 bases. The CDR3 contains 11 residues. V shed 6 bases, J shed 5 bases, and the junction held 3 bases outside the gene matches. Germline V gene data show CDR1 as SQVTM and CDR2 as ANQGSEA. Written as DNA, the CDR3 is TGCAGCGTAGGGACAGAATATGGCTACACCTTC. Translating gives CSVGTEYGYTF.

This chain's CDR3 is CASSLARDWTQETQYF. CDR3 bases: TGTGCCAGCAGCTTAGCGAGGGACTGGACACAAGAGACCCAGTACTTC. V is TRBV7-8 and J is TRBJ2-5; possibly TRBD2 for D (6 bases). The CDR3 totals 16 residues. V dropped 0 bases and J dropped 2 bases, with 13 bases sitting between them. CDR1 and CDR2 (germline): SGHVS, FQNEAQ.

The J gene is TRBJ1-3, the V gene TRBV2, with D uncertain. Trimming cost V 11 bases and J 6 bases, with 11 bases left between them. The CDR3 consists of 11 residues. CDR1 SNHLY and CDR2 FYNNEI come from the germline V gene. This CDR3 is CASGWPNTIYF. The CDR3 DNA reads TGTGCCTCAGGTTGGCCAAACACCATATATTTT.

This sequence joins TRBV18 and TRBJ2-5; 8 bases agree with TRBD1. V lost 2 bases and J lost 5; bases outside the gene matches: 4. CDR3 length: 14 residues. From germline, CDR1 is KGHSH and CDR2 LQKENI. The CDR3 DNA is TGTGCCAGCTCACCAACAGACAGGGGTGAGACCCAGTACTTC. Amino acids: CASSPTDRGETQYF.

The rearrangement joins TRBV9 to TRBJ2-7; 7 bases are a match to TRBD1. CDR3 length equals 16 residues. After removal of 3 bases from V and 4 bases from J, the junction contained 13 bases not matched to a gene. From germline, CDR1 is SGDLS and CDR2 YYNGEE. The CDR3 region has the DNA TGTGCCAGCAGCGAAGGAAACAGGGGAGACCCTTACGAGCAGTACTTC. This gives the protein CASSEGNRGDPYEQYF.

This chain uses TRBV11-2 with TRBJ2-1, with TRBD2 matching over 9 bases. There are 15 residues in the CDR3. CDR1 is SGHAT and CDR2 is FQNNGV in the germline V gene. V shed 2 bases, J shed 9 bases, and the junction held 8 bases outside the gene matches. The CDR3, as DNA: TGTGCCAGCAGCTTAAGCAGCGGGGGGAGGATTGAGCAGTTCTTC. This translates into CASSLSSGGRIEQFF.

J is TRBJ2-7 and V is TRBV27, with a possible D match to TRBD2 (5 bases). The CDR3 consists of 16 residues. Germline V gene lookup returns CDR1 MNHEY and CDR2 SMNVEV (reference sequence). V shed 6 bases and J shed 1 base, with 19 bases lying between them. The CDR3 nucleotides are TGTGCCAGCAGGCCCTCACTGGGCGGCGGGTCCTACGAGCAGTACTTC. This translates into CASRPSLGGGSYEQYF.

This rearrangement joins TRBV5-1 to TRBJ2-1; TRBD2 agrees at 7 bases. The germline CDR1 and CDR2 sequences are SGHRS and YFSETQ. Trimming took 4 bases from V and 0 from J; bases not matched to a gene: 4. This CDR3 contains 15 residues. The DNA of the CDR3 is TGCGCCAGCAGCCCCCGACTAGCCTCCTACAATGAGCAGTTCTTC. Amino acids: CASSPRLASYNEQFF. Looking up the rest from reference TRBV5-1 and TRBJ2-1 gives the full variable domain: KAGVTQTPRYLIKTRGQQVTLSCSPISGHRSVSWYQQTPGQGLQFLFEYFSETQRNKGNFPGRFSGRQFSNSRSEMNVSTLELGDSALYLCASSPRLASYNEQFFGPGTRLTVL.